A single sample gave rise to the 8 T cell receptor beta chains below, sequenced in a study of cytomegalovirus exposure and HLA in healthy donors. PCR involved 60 Vbeta and 13 Jbeta primers. This table comes from immunoSEQ multiplex PCR, and its TCRdb copy is limited to in-frame clones, with some not included. The sample lists tens of thousands of clones; around 70% were seen once. Sequencing was carried out using PBMCs. The receptors were gathered from a man aged 40-49 years in good health and CMV-seropositive.

J is TRBJ1-2 and V is TRBV9; tentatively, D is TRBD1 (6 bases). The CDR3 consists of 18 residues. Trimming took 3 bases from V and 4 from J, leaving 25 bases between them. The germline V gene has CDR1 SGDLS and CDR2 YYNGEE. The DNA of the CDR3 is TGTGCCAGCAGCGGGGGATTCGGGACACCTACCCAATTCTATGGCTACACCTTC. This sequence encodes CASSGGFGTPTQFYGYTF.

This clone has a single count. J is TRBJ1-2 and V is TRBV7-9, with 7 nucleotides matching TRBD1. CDR1 is SEHNR, CDR2 FQNEAQ, per germline (reference sequence). The CDR3 loop spans 14 amino acids. V trimming: 1 base; J trimming: 7 bases; junction bases outside the gene matches: 6. The CDR3 coding sequence is TGTGCCAGCAGCTTAGGACAGGGTCTTTTTGGCTACACCTTC. Its translation: CASSLGQGLFGYTF.

This chain uses TRBV10-2 with TRBJ2-1; D gene ambiguous. V lost 6 bases and J lost 3, with 12 bases in between. The CDR3 extends over 14 amino acids. Germline CDR1 and CDR2: WSHSY and SAAADI. CDR3 nucleotide sequence: TGCGCCAGCAGCAGTTTTACCCTCTACAATGAGCAGTTCTTC. This encodes CASSSFTLYNEQFF.

This clone was counted once. The J gene is TRBJ1-6, the V gene TRBV5-1; 8 positions match TRBD1. The ends lost 3 bases at V and 6 bases at J; junction bases unmatched: 5. This CDR3 has 15 amino acids. The germline V gene has CDR1 SGHRS and CDR2 YFSETQ. The chain's CDR3 is CASSYRGDGNSPLHF. DNA of the CDR3: TGCGCCAGCAGCTACAGGGGGGATGGTAATTCACCCCTCCACTTT.

In regard to this clone: At one of its ends the junction is not consistent with the germline gene, which may arise from a read error. Other nucleotide sequences from this sample produce the same CDR3. The chain carries TRBV7-8 and TRBJ1-4, with TRBD1 as a possible D gene (5 bases). Germline CDR1 and CDR2: SGHVS and FQNEAQ. This CDR3 spans 14 amino acids. The CDR3 region has the DNA TGTGCCAGCAGCTTGAACAGCGGGGACGAAAAGCTGTTTTTT. Its translation is CASSLNSGDEKLFF. The variable domain in full, with the rest retrieved from reference TRBV7-8 and TRBJ1-4, is GAGVSQSPRYKVAKRGQDVALRCDPISGHVSLFWYQQALGQGPEFLTYFQNEAQLDKSGLPSDRFFAERPEGSVSTLKIQRTQQEDSAVYLCASSLNSGDEKLFFGSGTQLSVL.

As regards this clone: A junction boundary mismatches the germline segment, possibly from a read error. At the DNA level, this CDR3 is encoded by other sequences in the same sample as well. The rearrangement uses TRBV6-6 and TRBJ1-6; D is possibly TRBD1 (5 bases). The germline CDR1 and CDR2 sequences are MNHNY and SVGAGI (reference sequence). CDR3 length: 15 amino acids. DNA for the CDR3: TGTGCCAGCATCCTAGATCAGGGAGGAAATTCCCCCCTCCACTTT. It is translated as CASILDQGGNSPLHF.

The chain links TRBV5-1 to TRBJ2-5, with a tentative D call TRBD2 (6 bases). V was trimmed by 4 bases and J by 0 bases, leaving 10 bases between them. Germline CDR1 and CDR2: SGHRS and YFSETQ. The CDR3 sequence is 14 residues long. CDR3 bases: TGCGCCAGCAGCGCGGGACGGCACCAAGAGACCCAGTACTTC. Translation gives CASSAGRHQETQYF. The complete variable domain, with remaining parts taken from reference TRBV5-1 and TRBJ2-5, reads KAGVTQTPRYLIKTRGQQVTLSCSPISGHRSVSWYQQTPGQGLQFLFEYFSETQRNKGNFPGRFSGRQFSNSRSEMNVSTLELGDSALYLCASSAGRHQETQYFGPGTRLLVL.

The chain combines TRBV7-2 with TRBJ1-2; 7 bases fit TRBD1. CDR3 length: 12 amino acids. V dropped 5 bases and J dropped 8; count of bases not matched to a gene: 5. Germline CDR1 is SGHTA and CDR2 is FQGNSA. CDR3 DNA: TGTGCCAGCAGCGACAGGGTTCACGGCTACACCTTC. Its translation: CASSDRVHGYTF.